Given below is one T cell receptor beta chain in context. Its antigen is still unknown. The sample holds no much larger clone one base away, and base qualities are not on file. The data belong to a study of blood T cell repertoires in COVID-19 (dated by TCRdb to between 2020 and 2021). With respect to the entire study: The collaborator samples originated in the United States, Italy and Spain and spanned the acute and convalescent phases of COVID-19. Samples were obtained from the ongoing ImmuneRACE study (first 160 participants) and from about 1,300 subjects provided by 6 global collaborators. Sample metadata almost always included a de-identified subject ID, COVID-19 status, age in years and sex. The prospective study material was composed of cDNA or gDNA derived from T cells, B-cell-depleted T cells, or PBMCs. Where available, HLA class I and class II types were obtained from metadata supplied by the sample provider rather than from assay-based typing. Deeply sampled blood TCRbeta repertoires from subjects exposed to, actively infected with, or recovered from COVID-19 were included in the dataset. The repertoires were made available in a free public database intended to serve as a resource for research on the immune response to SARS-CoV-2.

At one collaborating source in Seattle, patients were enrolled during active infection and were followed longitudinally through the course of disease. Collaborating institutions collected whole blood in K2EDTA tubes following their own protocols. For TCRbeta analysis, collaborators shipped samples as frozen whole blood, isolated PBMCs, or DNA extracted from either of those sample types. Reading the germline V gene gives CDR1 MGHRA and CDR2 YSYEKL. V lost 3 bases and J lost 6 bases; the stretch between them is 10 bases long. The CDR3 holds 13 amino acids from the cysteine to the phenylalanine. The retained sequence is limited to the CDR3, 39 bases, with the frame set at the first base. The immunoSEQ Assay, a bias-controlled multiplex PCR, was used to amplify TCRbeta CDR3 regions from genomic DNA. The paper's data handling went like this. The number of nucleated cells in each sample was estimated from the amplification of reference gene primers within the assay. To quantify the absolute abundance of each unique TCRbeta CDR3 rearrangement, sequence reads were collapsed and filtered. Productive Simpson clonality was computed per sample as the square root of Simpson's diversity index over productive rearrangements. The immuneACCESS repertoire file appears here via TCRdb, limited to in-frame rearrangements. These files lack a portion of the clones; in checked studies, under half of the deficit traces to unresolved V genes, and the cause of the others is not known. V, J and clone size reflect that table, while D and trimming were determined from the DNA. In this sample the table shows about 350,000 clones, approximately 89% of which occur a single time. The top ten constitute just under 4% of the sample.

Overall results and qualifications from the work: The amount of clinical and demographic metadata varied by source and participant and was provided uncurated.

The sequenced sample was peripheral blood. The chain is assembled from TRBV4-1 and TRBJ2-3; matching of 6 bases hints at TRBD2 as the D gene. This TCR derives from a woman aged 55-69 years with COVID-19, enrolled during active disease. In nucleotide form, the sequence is TGCGCCAGCAGCCACGGGGGACCGGATACGCAGTATTTT. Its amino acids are CASSHGGPDTQYF.